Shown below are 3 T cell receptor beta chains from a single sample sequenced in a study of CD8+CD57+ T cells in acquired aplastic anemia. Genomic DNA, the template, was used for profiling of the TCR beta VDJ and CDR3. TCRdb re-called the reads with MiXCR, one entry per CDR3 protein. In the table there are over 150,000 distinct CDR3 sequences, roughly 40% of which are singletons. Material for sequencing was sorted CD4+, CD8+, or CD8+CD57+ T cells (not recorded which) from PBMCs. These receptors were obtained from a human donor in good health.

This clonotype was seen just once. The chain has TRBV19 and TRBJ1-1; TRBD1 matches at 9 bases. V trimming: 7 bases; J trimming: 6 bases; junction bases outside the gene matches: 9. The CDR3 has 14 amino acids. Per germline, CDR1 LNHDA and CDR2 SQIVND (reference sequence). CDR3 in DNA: TGTGCCAGTACCCAATGGGACAGGGAAGCTGAAGCTTTCTTT. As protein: CASTQWDREAEAFF.

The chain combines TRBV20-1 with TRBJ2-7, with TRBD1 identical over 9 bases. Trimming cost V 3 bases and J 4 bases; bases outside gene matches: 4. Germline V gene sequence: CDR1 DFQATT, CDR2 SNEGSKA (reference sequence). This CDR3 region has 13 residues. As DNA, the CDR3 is TGCAGTGCTAGTGCGGGACAGGGTTACGAGCAGTACTTC. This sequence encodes CSASAGQGYEQYF.

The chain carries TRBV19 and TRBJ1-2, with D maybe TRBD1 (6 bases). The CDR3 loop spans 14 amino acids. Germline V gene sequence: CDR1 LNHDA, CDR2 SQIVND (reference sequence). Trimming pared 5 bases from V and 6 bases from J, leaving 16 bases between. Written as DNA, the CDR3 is TGTGCCAGTAGTCCCCGGACAGTTTCCCATGGCTACACCTTC. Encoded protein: CASSPRTVSHGYTF.